The rows below give T cell receptor beta chains drawn from one sample of a study of blood T cell repertoires in COVID-19. The table came from immunoSEQ multiplex PCR; TCRdb's copy has only in-frame clones and leaves some out. Of tens of thousands of clones in the sample, roughly 76% were seen once. Sequencing input: peripheral blood. All receptors come from a woman of 80 years or more with active or convalescent COVID-19. CDR3s include the opening cysteine and the closing phenylalanine or tryptophan. Each record gives: J gene, clone size, V gene, D gene, CDR3 DNA, CDR3 protein. A D gene is named only where the DNA matches it firmly. Expanded clones are given a class, and other clones once, few, many or no size at all.

TRBJ1-1,once,TRBV9,-,TGTGCCAGCAGGGTGGGACAAGGACAGAACACTGAAGCTTTCTTT,CASRVGQGQNTEAFF
TRBJ1-4,once,TRBV5-5,-,TGTGCCAGCAGCGCGAGGGGACTTGCAACTAATGAAAAACTGTTTTTT,CASSARGLATNEKLFF
TRBJ1-4,-,TRBV7-2,-,TGTGCCAGCAGCTTAATCACGGGCGGGATCAATGAAAAACTGTTTTTT,CASSLITGGINEKLFF
TRBJ1-4,-,TRBV5-4,-,TGTGCCAGCAGGGGGGGGGATGAAAAACTGTTTTTT,CASRGGDEKLFF
TRBJ2-2,-,TRBV12-5,-,TGTGCTAGTGGTTTAGGAGGGAACACCGGGGAGCTGTTTTTT,CASGLGGNTGELFF
TRBJ1-2,-,TRBV7-9,-,TGTGCCAGCAGCCTAGGGGACAATGGCTACACCTTC,CASSLGDNGYTF
TRBJ2-1,-,TRBV4-3,-,TGCGCCAGCAGCCAAGATCTAGTAGGAGGTCGTGAGCAGTTCTTC,CASSQDLVGGREQFF
TRBJ2-1,-,TRBV7-2,TRBD2,TGTGCCAGCAGCTTAGTAGCGGGGGTCAATGAGCAGTTCTTC,CASSLVAGVNEQFF
TRBJ2-7,once,TRBV7-2,TRBD1,TGTGCCAGCAGCTTTTCAGGGGGCTCCATCGAGCAGTACTTC,CASSFSGGSIEQYF
TRBJ2-1,-,TRBV15,-,TGTGCCACCAGCAGAAGTCTGGACTGGGTCAATGAGCAGTTCTTC,CATSRSLDWVNEQFF
TRBJ1-4,-,TRBV23-1,-,TGCGCCAGCAGTCGCGGAGGGAAACTGTTTTTT,CASSRGGKLFF
TRBJ1-3,-,TRBV10-3,TRBD1,TGTGCCATCACTGAGACAGGGGGGCGGCGTGGAAACACCATATATTTT,CAITETGGRRGNTIYF
TRBJ1-1,-,TRBV28,TRBD1,TGTGCCAGCAGCCCACAAAACGCAGGGGGCCAATCTGAAGCTTTCTTT,CASSPQNAGGQSEAFF
TRBJ1-5,-,TRBV27,-,TGTGCCAGCAGTTCACTCACAGTTAGCAATCAGCCCCAGCATTTT,CASSSLTVSNQPQHF
TRBJ1-4,-,TRBV5-1,TRBD1,TGCGCCAGCAGCAGTTCAGGGGGAACTAATGAAAAACTGTTTTTT,CASSSSGGTNEKLFF
TRBJ2-1,-,TRBV10-2,TRBD2,TGCGCCAGTTTAGCGGGGGGGCCCGGCGGTGAGCAGTTCTTC,CASLAGGPGGEQFF
TRBJ1-6,-,TRBV30,TRBD1,TGTGCCTGGAGGACGACAGGGCCGAACTATAATTCACCCCTCCACTTT,CAWRTTGPNYNSPLHF
TRBJ1-1,-,TRBV5-5,TRBD1,TGTGCCAGCAGCTTGGGGGGACAGGGGCCTCACACTGAAGCTTTCTTT,CASSLGGQGPHTEAFF
TRBJ2-2,few,TRBV11-3,TRBD2,TGTGCCAGCAGCGACGCTAGCGGGACCGGGGAGCTGTTTTTT,CASSDASGTGELFF
TRBJ2-5,-,TRBV2,-,TGTGCCAGCAATATCAGGGTCCGACAAGAGACCCAGTACTTC,CASNIRVRQETQYF
TRBJ2-7,few,TRBV14,TRBD1,TGTGCCAGCAGCCAAGATAGGGGGTTGACAGGGGTGGACTACGAGCAGTACTTC,CASSQDRGLTGVDYEQYF
TRBJ2-3,-,TRBV18,TRBD2,TGTGCCAGCTCCCGCCAACCGCGTTCTAGCGGGGGGTTGGATACGCAGTATTTT,CASSRQPRSSGGLDTQYF